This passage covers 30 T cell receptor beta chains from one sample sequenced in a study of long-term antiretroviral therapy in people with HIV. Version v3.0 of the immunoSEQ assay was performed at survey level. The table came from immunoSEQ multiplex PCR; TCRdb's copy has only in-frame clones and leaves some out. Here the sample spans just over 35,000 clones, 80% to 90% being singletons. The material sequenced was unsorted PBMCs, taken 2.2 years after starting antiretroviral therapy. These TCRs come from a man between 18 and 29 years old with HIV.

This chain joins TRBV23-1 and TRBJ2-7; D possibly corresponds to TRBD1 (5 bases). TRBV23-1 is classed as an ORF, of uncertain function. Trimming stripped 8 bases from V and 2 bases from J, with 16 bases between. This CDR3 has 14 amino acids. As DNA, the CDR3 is TGCGCCAGCTGCCACAGGCTCCCCGCCTACGAGCAGTACTTC. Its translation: CASCHRLPAYEQYF.

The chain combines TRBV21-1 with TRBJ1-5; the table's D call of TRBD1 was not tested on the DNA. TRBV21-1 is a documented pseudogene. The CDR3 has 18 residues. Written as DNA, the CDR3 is TGTGCCAGCAGATTAGGACAGGGTGAATTACTGAGCAATCAGCCCCAGCATTTT. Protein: CASRLGQGELLSNQPQHF.

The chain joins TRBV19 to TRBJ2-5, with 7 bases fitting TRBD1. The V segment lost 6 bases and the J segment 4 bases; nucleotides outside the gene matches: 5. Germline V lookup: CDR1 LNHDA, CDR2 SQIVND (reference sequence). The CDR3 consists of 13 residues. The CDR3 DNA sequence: TGTGCCAGTAGCCCTACAGGGGCAGAGACCCAGTACTTC. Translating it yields CASSPTGAETQYF. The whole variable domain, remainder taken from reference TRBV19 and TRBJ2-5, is DGGITQSPKYLFRKEGQNVTLSCEQNLNHDAMYWYRQDPGQGLRLIYYSQIVNDFQKGDIAEGYSVSREKKESFPLTVTSAQKNPTAFYLCASSPTGAETQYFGPGTRLLVL.

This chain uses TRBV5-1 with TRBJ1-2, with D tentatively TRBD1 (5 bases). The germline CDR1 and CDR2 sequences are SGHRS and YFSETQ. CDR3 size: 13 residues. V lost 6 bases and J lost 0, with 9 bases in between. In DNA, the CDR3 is TGCGCCAGCAAGCAGGGATCTAACTATGGCTACACCTTC. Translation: CASKQGSNYGYTF.

The CDR3: CASSRPDSGELFF. The CDR3 nucleotides are TGTGCCAGCAGCCGTCCGGACTCCGGGGAGCTGTTTTTT. The V and J genes are TRBV6-5 and TRBJ2-2, with D perhaps matching TRBD2 (5 bases). This CDR3 contains 13 residues. V lost 6 bases and J 6 bases, leaving 11 bases between the germline ends. Germline-derived CDR1 and CDR2 are MNHEY and SVGAGI.

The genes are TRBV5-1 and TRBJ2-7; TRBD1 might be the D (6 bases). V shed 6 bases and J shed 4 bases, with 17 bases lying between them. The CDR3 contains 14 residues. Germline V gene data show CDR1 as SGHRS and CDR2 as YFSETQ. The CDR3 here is CASTYTGPGYEQYF. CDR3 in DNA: TGCGCCAGCACTTATACAGGGCCCGGGTACGAGCAGTACTTC.

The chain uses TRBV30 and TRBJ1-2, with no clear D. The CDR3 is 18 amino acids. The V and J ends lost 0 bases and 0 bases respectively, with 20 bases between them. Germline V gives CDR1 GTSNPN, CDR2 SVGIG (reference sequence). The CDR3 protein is CAWSVPSVGSKANYGYTF. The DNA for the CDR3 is TGTGCCTGGAGTGTACCCTCCGTGGGGTCCAAAGCTAACTATGGCTACACCTTC.

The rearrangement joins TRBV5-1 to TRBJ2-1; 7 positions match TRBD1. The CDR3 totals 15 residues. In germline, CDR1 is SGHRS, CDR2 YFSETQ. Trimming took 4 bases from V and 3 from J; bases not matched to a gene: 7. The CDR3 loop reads CASSGRDSHYNEQFF. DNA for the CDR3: TGCGCCAGCAGCGGCCGGGACAGTCACTACAATGAGCAGTTCTTC.

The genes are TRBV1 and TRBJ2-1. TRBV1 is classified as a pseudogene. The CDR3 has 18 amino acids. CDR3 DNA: TGCACCAGCAGCCAAGTAGGGGGAGGACCCACCATTTACAATGAGCAGTTCTTC. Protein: CTSSQVGGGPTIYNEQFF.

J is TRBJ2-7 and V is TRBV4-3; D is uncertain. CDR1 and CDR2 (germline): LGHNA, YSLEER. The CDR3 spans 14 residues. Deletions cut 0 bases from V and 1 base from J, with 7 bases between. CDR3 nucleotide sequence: TGCGCCAGCAGCCAAGATGGGTGGTCCTACGAGCAGTACTTC. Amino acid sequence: CASSQDGWSYEQYF.

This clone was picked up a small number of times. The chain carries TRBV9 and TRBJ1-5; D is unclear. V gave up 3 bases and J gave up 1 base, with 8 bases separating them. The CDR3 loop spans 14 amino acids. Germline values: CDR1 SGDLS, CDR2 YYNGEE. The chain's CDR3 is CASSGTRSNQPQHF. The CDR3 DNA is TGTGCCAGCAGCGGAACAAGGAGCAATCAGCCCCAGCATTTT.

The CDR3 DNA reads TGTGCCAGTAGTACTCTAGCGGGGTTCACAGATACGCAGTATTTT. Amino acid sequence: CASSTLAGFTDTQYF. The rearrangement joins TRBV19 to TRBJ2-3; 9 nucleotides align to TRBD2. Germline V CDR1 and CDR2: LNHDA, SQIVND (reference sequence). The CDR3 runs 15 residues. V was pared by 4 bases and J by 2 bases, with 4 bases of the junction left unmatched.

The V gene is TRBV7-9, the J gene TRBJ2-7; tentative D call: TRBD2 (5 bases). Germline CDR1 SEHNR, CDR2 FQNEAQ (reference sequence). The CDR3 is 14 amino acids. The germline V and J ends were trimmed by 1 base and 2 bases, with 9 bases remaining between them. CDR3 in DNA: TGTGCCAGCAGCTTAGACCTAGCACCCTACGAGCAGTACTTC. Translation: CASSLDLAPYEQYF.

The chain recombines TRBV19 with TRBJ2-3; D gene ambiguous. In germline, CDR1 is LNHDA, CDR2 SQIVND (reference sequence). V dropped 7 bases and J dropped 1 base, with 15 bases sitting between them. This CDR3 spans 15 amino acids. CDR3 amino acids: CASTQSTRRTDTQYF. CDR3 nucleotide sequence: TGTGCCAGTACCCAGTCGACTCGACGCACAGATACGCAGTATTTT.

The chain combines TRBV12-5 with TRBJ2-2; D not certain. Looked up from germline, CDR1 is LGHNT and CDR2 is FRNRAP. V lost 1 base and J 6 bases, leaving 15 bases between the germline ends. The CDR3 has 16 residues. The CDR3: CASGLEDETPPGELFF. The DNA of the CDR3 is TGTGCTAGTGGTTTGGAGGACGAAACTCCCCCCGGGGAGCTGTTTTTT.

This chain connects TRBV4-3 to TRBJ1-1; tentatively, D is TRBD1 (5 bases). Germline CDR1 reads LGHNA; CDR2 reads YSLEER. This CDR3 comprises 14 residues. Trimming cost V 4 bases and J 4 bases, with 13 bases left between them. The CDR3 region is CASSPTGRGTEAFF. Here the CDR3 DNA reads TGCGCCAGCAGCCCCACAGGACGAGGCACTGAAGCTTTCTTT.

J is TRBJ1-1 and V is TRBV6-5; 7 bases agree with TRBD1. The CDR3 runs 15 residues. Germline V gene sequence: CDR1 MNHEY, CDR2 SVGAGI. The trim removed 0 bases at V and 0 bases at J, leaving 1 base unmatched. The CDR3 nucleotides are TGTGCCAGCAGTTACTCGGGACAGTTGAACACTGAAGCTTTCTTT. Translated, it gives CASSYSGQLNTEAFF.

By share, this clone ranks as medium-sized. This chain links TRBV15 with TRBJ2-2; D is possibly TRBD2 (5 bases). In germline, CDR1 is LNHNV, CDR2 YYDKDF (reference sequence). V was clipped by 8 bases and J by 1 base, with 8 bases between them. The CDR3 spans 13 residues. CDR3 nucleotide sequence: TGTGCCACCTCCGGGGAGAACACCGGGGAGCTGTTTTTT. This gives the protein CATSGENTGELFF.

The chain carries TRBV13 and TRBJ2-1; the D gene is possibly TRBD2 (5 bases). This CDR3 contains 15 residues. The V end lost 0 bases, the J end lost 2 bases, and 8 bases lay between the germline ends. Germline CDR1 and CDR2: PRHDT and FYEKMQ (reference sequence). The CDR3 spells CASSLGLDTYNEQFF. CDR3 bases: TGTGCCAGCAGCTTAGGACTAGATACCTACAATGAGCAGTTCTTC.

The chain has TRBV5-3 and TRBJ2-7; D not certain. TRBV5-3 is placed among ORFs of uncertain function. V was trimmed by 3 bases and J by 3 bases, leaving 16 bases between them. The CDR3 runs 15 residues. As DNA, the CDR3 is TGTGCCAGAAGCTGTCAAACATCAGGTTTCTACGAGCAGTACTTC. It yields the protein CARSCQTSGFYEQYF.

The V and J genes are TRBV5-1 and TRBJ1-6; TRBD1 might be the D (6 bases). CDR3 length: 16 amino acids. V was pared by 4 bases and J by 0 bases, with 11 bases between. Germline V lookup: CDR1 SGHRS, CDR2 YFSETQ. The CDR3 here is CASSPDSGSYNSPLHF. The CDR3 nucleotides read TGCGCCAGCAGCCCGGACAGCGGCTCCTATAATTCACCCCTCCACTTT.

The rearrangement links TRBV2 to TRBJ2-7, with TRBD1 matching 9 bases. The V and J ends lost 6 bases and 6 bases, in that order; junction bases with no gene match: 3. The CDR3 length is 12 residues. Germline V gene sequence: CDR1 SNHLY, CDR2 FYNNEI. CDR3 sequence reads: CASRTGGGEQYF. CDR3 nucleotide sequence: TGTGCCAGCAGGACAGGGGGAGGCGAGCAGTACTTC.

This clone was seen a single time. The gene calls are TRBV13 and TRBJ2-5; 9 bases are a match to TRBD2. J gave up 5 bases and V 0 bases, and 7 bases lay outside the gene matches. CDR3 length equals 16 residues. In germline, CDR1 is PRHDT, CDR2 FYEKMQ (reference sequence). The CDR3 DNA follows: TGTGCCAGCAGCTTAGGGGACGCGGGGGGGAAGGAGACCCAGTACTTC. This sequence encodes CASSLGDAGGKETQYF.

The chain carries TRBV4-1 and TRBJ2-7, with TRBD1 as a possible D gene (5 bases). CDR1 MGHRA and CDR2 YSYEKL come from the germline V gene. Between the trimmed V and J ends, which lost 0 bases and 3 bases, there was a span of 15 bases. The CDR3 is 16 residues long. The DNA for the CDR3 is TGCGCCAGCAGCCAAGATCTGCTAGGGGAATTCTACGAGCAGTACTTC. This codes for CASSQDLLGEFYEQYF.

In DNA, the CDR3 is TGTGCCAGCAGCTCGCGGGGGGCCACAGATACGCAGTATTTT. This sequence encodes CASSSRGATDTQYF. V usage is TRBV7-3 and J usage is TRBJ2-3; 8 nucleotides match TRBD2. Unmatched junction bases numbered 2, after V lost 4 bases and J lost 2 bases. The germline CDR1 and CDR2 sequences are SGHTA and FQGTGA. The CDR3 extends over 14 amino acids.

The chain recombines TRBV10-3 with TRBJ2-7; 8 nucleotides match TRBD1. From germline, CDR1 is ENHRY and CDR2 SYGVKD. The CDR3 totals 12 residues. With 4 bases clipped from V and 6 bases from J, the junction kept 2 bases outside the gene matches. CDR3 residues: CAISGQGIEQYF. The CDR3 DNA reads TGTGCCATCAGTGGACAGGGGATCGAGCAGTACTTC.

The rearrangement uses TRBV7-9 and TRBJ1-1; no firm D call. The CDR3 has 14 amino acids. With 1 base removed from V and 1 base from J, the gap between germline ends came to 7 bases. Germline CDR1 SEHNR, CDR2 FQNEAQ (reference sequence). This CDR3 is CASSLVSENTEAFF. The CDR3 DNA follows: TGTGCCAGCAGCTTAGTGTCCGAGAACACTGAAGCTTTCTTT. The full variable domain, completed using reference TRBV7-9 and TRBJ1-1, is DTGVSQNPRHKITKRGQNVTFRCDPISEHNRLYWYRQTLGQGPEFLTYFQNEAQLEKSRLLSDRFSAERPKGSFSTLEIQRTEQGDSAMYLCASSLVSENTEAFFGQGTRLTVV.

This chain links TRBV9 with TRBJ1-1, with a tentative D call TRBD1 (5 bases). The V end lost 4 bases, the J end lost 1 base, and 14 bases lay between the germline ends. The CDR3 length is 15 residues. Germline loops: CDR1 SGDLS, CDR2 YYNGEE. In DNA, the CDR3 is TGTGCCAGCAGCCCGCGCGGGGCAGGGAACACTGAAGCTTTCTTT. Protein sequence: CASSPRGAGNTEAFF.

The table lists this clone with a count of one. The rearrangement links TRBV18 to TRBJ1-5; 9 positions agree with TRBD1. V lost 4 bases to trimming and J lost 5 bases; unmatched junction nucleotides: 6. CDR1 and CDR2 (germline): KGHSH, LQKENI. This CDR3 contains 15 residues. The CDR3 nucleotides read TGTGCCAGCTCACGGGACAGGGAAGGGTATCAGCCCCAGCATTTT. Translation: CASSRDREGYQPQHF.

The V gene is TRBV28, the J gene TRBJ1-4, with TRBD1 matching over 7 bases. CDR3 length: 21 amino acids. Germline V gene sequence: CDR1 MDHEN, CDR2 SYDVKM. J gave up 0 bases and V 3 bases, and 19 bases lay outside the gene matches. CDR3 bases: TGTGCCAGCAGTTTTCCCCTACGAAGACAGGGTATAGTAGCAACTAATGAAAAACTGTTTTTT. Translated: CASSFPLRRQGIVATNEKLFF.